A selection of T cell receptor beta chains follows, all from one sample in a study of monozygotic twins with inflammatory bowel disease. TCRdb reprocessed the 5' RACE reads and keeps a single row for each CDR3 protein, giving no DNA. The table lists some 400,000 distinct CDR3 sequences. The sequencing sample was made of blood. The receptors derive from a human donor with ulcerative colitis or Crohn's disease, or a healthy co-twin of an affected twin (not recorded which). Each CDR3 is given with its conserved first and last residue. The order of the fields is J gene, V gene, CDR3 protein.

>TRBJ2-1|TRBV3-1
CASSQVVGTSPYNEQFF
>TRBJ1-1|TRBV7-3
CASSLTQAGEAFF
>TRBJ2-2|TRBV5-5
CASITGGPNTGELFF
>TRBJ2-5|TRBV24-1
CATSSEEVLETQYF
>TRBJ2-1|TRBV30
CAWSARGNEQFF
>TRBJ1-1|TRBV4-1
CASSQAPGVNTEAFF
>TRBJ2-5|TRBV5-1
CASSFAAETQYF
>TRBJ1-1|TRBV5-1
CASSLGTGDTEAFF
>TRBJ1-1|TRBV28
CASRRDGEGTEAFF
>TRBJ1-2|TRBV10-3
CAISEGTEPNYGYTF
>TRBJ2-5|TRBV10-3
CAISRQPTTETQYF
>TRBJ2-3|TRBV20-1
CSARGRLAGITDTQYF
>TRBJ2-5|TRBV13
CASSIERETQYF
>TRBJ1-1|TRBV7-8
CASSPWQGQGNTEAFF
>TRBJ1-5|TRBV6-2/TRBV6-3
CGAGDSNQPQHF
>TRBJ2-1|TRBV7-9
CASSNPSGGVNNEQFF
>TRBJ2-2|TRBV12-3/TRBV12-4
CASGPGQRDTGELFF
>TRBJ1-2|TRBV7-2
CASSFESPRLSGYGYTF
>TRBJ2-2|TRBV5-6
CASSQTTTGIGTGELFF
>TRBJ2-7|TRBV7-9
CASSLTTDYEQYF
>TRBJ2-5|TRBV5-1
CASSKGLAGGSRETQYF
>TRBJ2-5|TRBV7-2
CASSLVRQFTAPETQYF
>TRBJ2-3|TRBV11-2
CASSLRAGGRDTQYF
>TRBJ2-3|TRBV15
CATSRDRGLAGGGNTQYF
>TRBJ2-1|TRBV5-6
CASSLDWRGYNEQFF
>TRBJ2-1|TRBV7-9
CASSLASGVEQFF
>TRBJ2-1|TRBV5-1
CASGRTSGIDEQFF
>TRBJ1-4|TRBV3-1
CASSQTASGREKLFF
>TRBJ1-1|TRBV12-3/TRBV12-4
CASRGGQNMNTEAFF
>TRBJ2-1|TRBV9
CASSVALSGSPNEQFF
>TRBJ2-2|TRBV9
CASTPSLGTGELFF
>TRBJ2-1|TRBV7-3
CASSLNNVQGYNEQFF
>TRBJ2-5|TRBV20-1
CSAAGQGAWETQYF
>TRBJ2-5|TRBV5-1
CASNPPSGGKTQYF
>TRBJ2-5|TRBV5-1
CASSLGQGKEETQYF
>TRBJ1-5|TRBV15
CATSRPGQGNQPQHF
>TRBJ1-1|TRBV29-1
CSVRGRLGTEAFF
>TRBJ2-1|TRBV20-1
CSARDPGLGYEQFF
>TRBJ2-5|TRBV4-2
CASSGLAGDQETQYF
>TRBJ2-1|TRBV24-1
CATSDFGALEQFF
>TRBJ2-3|TRBV7-2
CASSLQGANTQYF
>TRBJ2-3|TRBV6-5
CASSYSGAGRADTQYF
>TRBJ1-5|TRBV5-8
CASSTEGTNQPQHF
>TRBJ1-5|TRBV19
CASSLSGTVNQPQHF
>TRBJ1-6|TRBV12-3/TRBV12-4
CASSLTGKALNSPLHF
>TRBJ2-3|TRBV6-5
CASSYSRGDTQYF
>TRBJ1-1|TRBV18
CASRDYRTEAFF
>TRBJ1-1|TRBV5-5
CASSFRQANTEAFF